These 9 T cell receptor beta chains were sequenced from one sample in a study of T-cell memory formation after mild COVID-19. TCRdb used MiXCR to reprocess the 5' RACE reads, holding one entry per CDR3 protein. Of 560,000 or so distinct CDR3 sequences detected, 17% appear once; the ten largest clones hold about 8.1%. The sequenced material came from PBMCs or a T cell subset sorted from them (not recorded which). All receptors come from an adult woman who had mild COVID-19 (a few samples of this study predate the infection). Cell type and time point are not known.

V usage is TRBV29-1 and J usage is TRBJ2-3, with 9 nucleotides matching TRBD2. This CDR3 has 15 residues. V lost 4 bases and J lost 2; bases outside the gene matches: 7. Germline CDR1 reads SQVTM; CDR2 reads ANQGSEA. Here the CDR3 reads CSVARLAGSTDTQYF. The DNA of the CDR3 is TGCAGCGTTGCGAGGCTAGCGGGATCCACAGATACGCAGTATTTT.

The V gene is TRBV12-3 or TRBV12-4, the J gene TRBJ2-1; 7 bases align to TRBD2. V was clipped by 11 bases and J by 8 bases; unmatched bases: 6. The CDR3 runs 11 residues. The CDR3 sequence: CAVGGLDEQFF. The CDR3, as DNA: TGTGCCGTCGGGGGGTTGGATGAGCAGTTCTTC.

This clonotype has only a few counts. The chain links TRBV29-1 to TRBJ2-1; 7 positions agree with TRBD2. Per the germline V gene, CDR1 is SQVTM and CDR2 is ANQGSEA. The CDR3 is made up of 13 amino acids. The junction had 2 bases not matched to a gene; V was cut back by 4 bases and J by 2 bases. The CDR3 is CSVASGTYNEQFF. In DNA, the CDR3 is TGCAGCGTTGCTAGCGGTACCTACAATGAGCAGTTCTTC.

J is TRBJ1-2 and V is TRBV19; perhaps TRBD1 as D (6 bases). Germline values: CDR1 LNHDA, CDR2 SQIVND (reference sequence). CDR3 length: 14 amino acids. V gave up 3 bases and J gave up 7 bases, with 15 bases separating them. The CDR3 spells CASSIGGAFRGYTF. In nucleotides, the CDR3 is TGTGCCAGTAGTATCGGGGGGGCGTTTCGTGGCTACACCTTC.

The genes are TRBV4-2 and TRBJ2-7, with 12 positions matching TRBD2. Germline V gene data show CDR1 as LGHNA and CDR2 as YNFKEQ. Unmatched junction bases numbered 3, after V lost 5 bases and J lost 4 bases. The CDR3 sequence is 14 residues long. This chain's CDR3 is CASSTLAGGYEQYF. The CDR3 DNA is TGTGCCAGCAGCACCCTAGCGGGAGGGTACGAGCAGTACTTC.

This clonotype has only a few counts. This chain joins TRBV30 and TRBJ1-5, with D uncertain. CDR1 and CDR2 from the germline V gene are GTSNPN and SVGIG (reference sequence). The germline V and J ends were trimmed by 4 bases and 4 bases, with 11 bases remaining between them. The CDR3 is 13 amino acids. In DNA, the CDR3 is TGTGCCTGGAAATTTGGGGAAAATCAGCCCCAGCATTTT. It yields the protein CAWKFGENQPQHF.

This clonotype was recorded many times. The chain employs TRBV4-1 and TRBJ2-1; TRBD2 aligns across 13 bases. The length of the CDR3 is 19 residues. CDR1 and CDR2 from the germline V gene are MGHRA and YSYEKL. V shed 0 bases and J 7 bases; nucleotides not matched to a gene: 12. CDR3 DNA: TGCGCCAGCAGCCAAGACCATGGACTAGCGGGGGTTATTGTAAATGAGCAGTTCTTC. Translated, it gives CASSQDHGLAGVIVNEQFF.

The V and J genes are TRBV24-1 and TRBJ2-4, with 9 bases fitting TRBD2. The V segment lost 5 bases and the J segment 4 bases; nucleotides outside the gene matches: 5. Germline-derived CDR1 and CDR2 are KGHDR and SFDVKD. The CDR3 loop spans 15 amino acids. The CDR3 region is CATSAAGGGKNIQYF. In DNA form, the CDR3 reads TGTGCCACCAGTGCGGCGGGAGGGGGAAAAAACATTCAGTACTTC.

This clonotype appeared a few times. The gene calls are TRBV20-1 and TRBJ2-1; unclear D gene. The germline gives CDR1 DFQATT, CDR2 SNEGSKA (reference sequence). Trimming shortened V by 4 bases and J by 6 bases, and 4 bases separated the two germline ends. The CDR3 extends over 10 amino acids. The DNA of the CDR3 is TGCAGTGCTACTTTCAATGAGCAGTTCTTC. As protein: CSATFNEQFF.